A selection of T cell receptor beta chains follows, all from one sample in a study of blood T cell repertoires in COVID-19. The protocol was immunoSEQ multiplex PCR, while the TCRdb copy is restricted to in-frame clones and leaves out a portion. Here the sample spans about 500,000 clones, roughly nine tenths being singletons. The specimen sequenced was PBMCs or T cells enriched from blood (not recorded which). All receptors come from a woman younger than 30 who had recovered from COVID-19. CDR3s include the opening cysteine and the closing phenylalanine or tryptophan.

V gene	J gene	CDR3 length	CDR3 protein
TRBV5-8	TRBJ1-5	15	CASSLAGRSYQPQHF
TRBV15	TRBJ1-2	11	CATRGGDGYTF
TRBV30	TRBJ1-2	12	CAWSSRDSRYTF
TRBV30	TRBJ1-2	14	CAWSRQVVSYGYTF
TRBV5-1	TRBJ2-3	15	CASSPWTSGTDTQYF
TRBV28	TRBJ1-3	14	CASSPSEHGNTIYF
TRBV5-1	TRBJ2-6	16	CASSPRQGAGANVLTF
TRBV21-1	TRBJ1-2	17	CASSSRCRVDSHYGYTF
TRBV10-1	TRBJ2-3	14	CASSGLAERDTQYF
TRBV5-1	TRBJ2-2	15	CASMSSGGSPGELFF
TRBV30	TRBJ2-3	13	CAWGSGATDTQYF
TRBV5-1	TRBJ2-3	14	CASSTGLITDTQYF
TRBV6-1	TRBJ1-1	15	CASSERGSFTTEAFF
TRBV4-1	TRBJ2-7	17	CASSQEGARQETYEQYF
TRBV29-1	TRBJ2-7	15	CSVEGLGRVGYEQYF
TRBV27	TRBJ1-1	13	CATRTVLNTEAFF
TRBV3-1/TRBV3-2	TRBJ2-3	14	CASSSRGQSDTQYF
TRBV2	TRBJ1-2	15	CASSEARTGGYGYTF
TRBV19	TRBJ1-4	15	CASSPRWGRGEKLFF
TRBV30	TRBJ1-2	14	CAWSGDSIYYGYTF
TRBV5-4	TRBJ2-3	15	CASSNPLGGGGAQYF
TRBV19	TRBJ2-2	15	CASSMMGGADGELFF
TRBV4-2	TRBJ1-2	17	CASSQEGGAVTNYGYTF
TRBV2	TRBJ1-2	14	CASSVRGFLYGYTF
TRBV30	TRBJ1-6	14	CAWLLTGADSPLHF
TRBV4-1	TRBJ1-2	16	CASSQDGTATDYGYTF
TRBV25-1	TRBJ2-5	14	CASSEWVGEETQYF
TRBV6-5	TRBJ2-7	16	CASRYRDRGIRYEQYF
TRBV5-4	TRBJ1-1	14	CASSLGQINTEAFF